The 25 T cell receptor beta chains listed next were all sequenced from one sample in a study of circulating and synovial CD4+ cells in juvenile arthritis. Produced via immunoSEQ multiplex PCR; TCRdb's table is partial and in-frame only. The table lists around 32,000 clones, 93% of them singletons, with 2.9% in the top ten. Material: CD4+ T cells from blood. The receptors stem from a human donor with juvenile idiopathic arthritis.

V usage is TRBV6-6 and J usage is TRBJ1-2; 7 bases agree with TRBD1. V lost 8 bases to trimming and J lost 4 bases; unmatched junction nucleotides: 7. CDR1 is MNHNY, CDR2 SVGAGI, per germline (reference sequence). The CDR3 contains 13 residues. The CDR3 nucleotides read TGTGCCAGCCGACAGGGATCGGGCTATGGCTACACCTTC. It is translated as CASRQGSGYGYTF.

The chain's CDR3 is CASSNGQGRNQPQHF. In DNA form, the CDR3 reads TGTGCCAGCAGTAATGGACAGGGGAGGAATCAGCCCCAGCATTTT. The rearrangement links TRBV6-6 to TRBJ1-5; 9 bases align to TRBD1. The CDR3 length is 15 residues. V lost 5 bases and J lost 4; bases outside the gene matches: 6. Germline loops: CDR1 MNHNY, CDR2 SVGAGI (reference sequence).

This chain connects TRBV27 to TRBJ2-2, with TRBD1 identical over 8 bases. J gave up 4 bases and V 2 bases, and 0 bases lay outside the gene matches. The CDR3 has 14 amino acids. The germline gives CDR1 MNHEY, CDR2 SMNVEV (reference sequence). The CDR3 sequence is CASSLDRGTGELFF. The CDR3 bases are TGTGCCAGCAGTTTAGACAGGGGCACCGGGGAGCTGTTTTTT.

The CDR3 reads CASSRGTGIYEQYF. CDR3 DNA sequence: TGTGCCAGCAGCCGAGGGACTGGGATATACGAGCAGTACTTC. V and J are TRBV7-3 and TRBJ2-7; TRBD2 is a possible D gene (6 bases). Trimming left V 5 bases short and J 4 bases short, with 15 bases between. In germline, CDR1 is SGHTA, CDR2 FQGTGA. The CDR3 loop spans 14 amino acids.

CDR3 sequence reads: CASSPGQGDYYEQYF. CDR3 nucleotides: TGTGCCAGCAGCCCAGGACAGGGGGATTACTACGAGCAGTACTTC. V gene TRBV11-2 combines with J gene TRBJ2-7; TRBD1 matches 10 bases. The CDR3 is made up of 15 amino acids. V lost 5 bases and J lost 3; bases outside the gene matches: 7. Germline-derived CDR1 and CDR2 are SGHAT and FQNNGV.

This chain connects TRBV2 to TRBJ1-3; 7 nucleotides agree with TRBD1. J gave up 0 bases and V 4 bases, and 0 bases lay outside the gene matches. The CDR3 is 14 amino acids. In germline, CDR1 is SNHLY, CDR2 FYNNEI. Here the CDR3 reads CASSGQGSGNTIYF. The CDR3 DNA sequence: TGTGCCAGCAGTGGACAGGGCTCTGGAAACACCATATATTTT.

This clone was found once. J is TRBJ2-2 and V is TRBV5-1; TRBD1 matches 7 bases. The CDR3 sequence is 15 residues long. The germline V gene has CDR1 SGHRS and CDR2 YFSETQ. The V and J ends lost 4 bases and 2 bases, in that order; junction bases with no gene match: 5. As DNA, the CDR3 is TGCGCCAGCAGCCTGGGACAGCTTAACACCGGGGAGCTGTTTTTT. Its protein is CASSLGQLNTGELFF.

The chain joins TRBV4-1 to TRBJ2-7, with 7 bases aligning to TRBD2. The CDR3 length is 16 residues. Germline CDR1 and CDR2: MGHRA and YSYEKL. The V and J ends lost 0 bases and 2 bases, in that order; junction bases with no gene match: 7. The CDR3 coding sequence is TGCGCCAGCAGCCAAGAAGTGCTAGCGGCAACCTACGAGCAGTACTTC. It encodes CASSQEVLAATYEQYF.

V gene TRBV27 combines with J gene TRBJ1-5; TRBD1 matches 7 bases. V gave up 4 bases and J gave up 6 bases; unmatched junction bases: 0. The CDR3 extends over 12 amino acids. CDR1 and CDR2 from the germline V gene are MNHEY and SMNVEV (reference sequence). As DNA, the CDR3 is TGTGCCAGCAGTTACAGGGGTCAGCCCCAGCATTTT. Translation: CASSYRGQPQHF.

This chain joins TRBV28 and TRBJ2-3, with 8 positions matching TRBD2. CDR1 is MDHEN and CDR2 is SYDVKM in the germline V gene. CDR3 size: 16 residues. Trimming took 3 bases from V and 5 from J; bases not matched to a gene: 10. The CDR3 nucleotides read TGTGCCAGCAGTTTTTTAACGGGAGGGACGATAGATACGCAGTATTTT. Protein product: CASSFLTGGTIDTQYF.

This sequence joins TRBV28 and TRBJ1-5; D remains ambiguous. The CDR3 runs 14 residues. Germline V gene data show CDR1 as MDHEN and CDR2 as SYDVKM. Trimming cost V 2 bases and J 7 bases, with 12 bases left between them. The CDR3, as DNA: TGTGCCAGCAGTTTAGGGCAGGCCAGGCAGCCCCAGCATTTT. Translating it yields CASSLGQARQPQHF. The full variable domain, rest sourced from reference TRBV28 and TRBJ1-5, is DVKVTQSSRYLVKRTGEKVFLECVQDMDHENMFWYRQDPGLGLRLIYFSYDVKMKEKGDIPEGYSVSREKKERFSLILESASTNQTSMYLCASSLGQARQPQHFGDGTRLSIL.

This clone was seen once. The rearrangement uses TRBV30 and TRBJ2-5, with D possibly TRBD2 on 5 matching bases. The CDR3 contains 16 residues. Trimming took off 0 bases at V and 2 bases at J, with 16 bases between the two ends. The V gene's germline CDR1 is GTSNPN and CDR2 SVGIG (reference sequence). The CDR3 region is CAWSVRGTSRQETQYF. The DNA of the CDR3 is TGTGCCTGGAGTGTACGGGGTACGTCGAGACAAGAGACCCAGTACTTC.

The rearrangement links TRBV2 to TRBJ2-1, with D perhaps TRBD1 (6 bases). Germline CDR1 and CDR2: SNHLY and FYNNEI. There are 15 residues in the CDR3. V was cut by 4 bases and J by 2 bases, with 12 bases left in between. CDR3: CASSGQGPTYNEQFF. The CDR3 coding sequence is TGTGCCAGCAGTGGGCAGGGGCCGACCTACAATGAGCAGTTCTTC.

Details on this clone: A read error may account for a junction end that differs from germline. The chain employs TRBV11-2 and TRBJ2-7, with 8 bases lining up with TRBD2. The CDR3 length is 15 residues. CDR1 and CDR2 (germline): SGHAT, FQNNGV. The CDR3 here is CASSLDLLASGPLAF. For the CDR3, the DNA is TGTGCCAGCAGCTTAGATCTTCTGGCTAGCGGGCCCCTAGCTTTC.

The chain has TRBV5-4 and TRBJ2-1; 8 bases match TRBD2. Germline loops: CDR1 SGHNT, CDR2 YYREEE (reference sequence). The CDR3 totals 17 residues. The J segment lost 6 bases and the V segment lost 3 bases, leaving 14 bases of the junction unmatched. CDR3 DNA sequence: TGTGCCAGCAGCTCCCGATTTTTGAGCGGGAGAGGCAATGAGCAGTTCTTC. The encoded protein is CASSSRFLSGRGNEQFF.

The CDR3 DNA reads TGTGCCAGCAGCCCCGGACAGGGGGTAAAACTGTTTTTT. Translation: CASSPGQGVKLFF. V and J are TRBV7-2 and TRBJ1-4; 10 positions match TRBD1. Per the germline V gene, CDR1 is SGHTA and CDR2 is FQGNSA. The CDR3 contains 13 residues. J gave up 10 bases and V 5 bases, and 4 bases lay outside the gene matches.

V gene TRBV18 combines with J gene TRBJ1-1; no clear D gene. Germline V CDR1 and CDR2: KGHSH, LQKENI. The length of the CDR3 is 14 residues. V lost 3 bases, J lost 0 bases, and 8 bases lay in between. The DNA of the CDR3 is TGTGCCAGCTCACCGAACAATATGAACACTGAAGCTTTCTTT. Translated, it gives CASSPNNMNTEAFF.

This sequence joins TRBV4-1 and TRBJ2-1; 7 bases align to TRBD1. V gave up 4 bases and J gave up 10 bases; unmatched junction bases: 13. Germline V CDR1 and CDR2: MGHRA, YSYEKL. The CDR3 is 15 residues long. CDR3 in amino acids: CASSPPRDRAREQFF. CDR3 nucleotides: TGCGCCAGCAGCCCACCCCGTGACAGGGCTCGGGAGCAGTTCTTC.

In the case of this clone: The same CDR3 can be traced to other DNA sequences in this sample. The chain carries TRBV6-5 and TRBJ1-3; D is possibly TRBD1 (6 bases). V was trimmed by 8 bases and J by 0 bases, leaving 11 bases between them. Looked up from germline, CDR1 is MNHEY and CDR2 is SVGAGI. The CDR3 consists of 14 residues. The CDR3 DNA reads TGTGCCAGCTCCCAGACAGGCTCTGGAAACACCATATATTTT. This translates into CASSQTGSGNTIYF.

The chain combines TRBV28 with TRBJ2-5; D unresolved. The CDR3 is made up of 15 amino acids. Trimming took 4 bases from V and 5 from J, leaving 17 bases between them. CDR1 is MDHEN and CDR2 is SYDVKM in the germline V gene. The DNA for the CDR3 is TGTGCCAGCAGTTCCGGCAGCCTGCCCGGGGAGACCCAGTACTTC. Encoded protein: CASSSGSLPGETQYF.

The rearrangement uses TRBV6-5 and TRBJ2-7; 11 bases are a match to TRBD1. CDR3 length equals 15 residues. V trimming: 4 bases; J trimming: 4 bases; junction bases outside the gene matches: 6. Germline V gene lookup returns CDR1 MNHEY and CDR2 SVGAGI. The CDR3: CASSLGQGARYEQYF. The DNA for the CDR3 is TGTGCCAGCAGTTTAGGACAGGGGGCTCGGTACGAGCAGTACTTC.

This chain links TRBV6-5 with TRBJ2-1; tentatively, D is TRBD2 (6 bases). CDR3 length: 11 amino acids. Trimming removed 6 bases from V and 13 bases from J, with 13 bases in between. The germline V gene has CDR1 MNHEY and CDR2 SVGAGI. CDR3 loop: CASRGLDYQFF. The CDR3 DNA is TGTGCCAGCAGAGGATTGGACTACCAGTTCTTC.

CDR3 nucleotides: TGTGCCAGCGGACTAGCGGGGATAGAGACCCAGTACTTC. Translated, it gives CASGLAGIETQYF. The chain carries TRBV19 and TRBJ2-5; 12 nucleotides agree with TRBD2. The germline V gene encodes CDR1 LNHDA and CDR2 SQIVND (reference sequence). This CDR3 spans 13 amino acids. V trimming: 9 bases; J trimming: 4 bases; junction bases outside the gene matches: 3.

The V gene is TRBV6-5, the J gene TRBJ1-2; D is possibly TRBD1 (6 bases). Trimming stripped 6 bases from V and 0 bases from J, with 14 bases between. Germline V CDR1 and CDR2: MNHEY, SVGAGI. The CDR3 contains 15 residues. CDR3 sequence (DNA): TGTGCCAGCAGACTCTACAGGGACCCTAACTATGGCTACACCTTC. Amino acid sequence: CASRLYRDPNYGYTF.

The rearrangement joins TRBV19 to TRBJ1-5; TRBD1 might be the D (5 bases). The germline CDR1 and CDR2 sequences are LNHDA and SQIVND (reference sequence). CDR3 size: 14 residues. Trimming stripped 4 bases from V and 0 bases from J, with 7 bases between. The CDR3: CASSKGRSNQPQHF. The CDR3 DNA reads TGTGCCAGTAGTAAGGGGCGTAGCAATCAGCCCCAGCATTTT.